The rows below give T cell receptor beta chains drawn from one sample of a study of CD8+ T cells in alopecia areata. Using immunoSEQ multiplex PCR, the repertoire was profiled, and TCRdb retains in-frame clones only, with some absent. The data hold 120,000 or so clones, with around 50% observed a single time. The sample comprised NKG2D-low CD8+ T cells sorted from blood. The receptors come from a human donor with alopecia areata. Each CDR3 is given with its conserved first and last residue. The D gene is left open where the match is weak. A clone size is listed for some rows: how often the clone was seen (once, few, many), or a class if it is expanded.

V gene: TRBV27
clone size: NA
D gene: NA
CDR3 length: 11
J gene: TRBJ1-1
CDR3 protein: CASKGGNEAFF
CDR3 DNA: TGTGCCAGCAAGGGCGGCAACGAAGCTTTCTTT

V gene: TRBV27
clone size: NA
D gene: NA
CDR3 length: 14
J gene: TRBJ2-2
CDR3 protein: CASSLVSGTGELFF
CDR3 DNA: TGTGCCAGCAGTTTAGTGTCGGGGACCGGGGAGCTGTTTTTT

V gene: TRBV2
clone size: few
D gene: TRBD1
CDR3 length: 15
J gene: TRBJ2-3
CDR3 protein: CASSEGQGVTDTQYF
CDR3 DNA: TGTGCCAGCAGTGAAGGACAGGGGGTCACAGATACGCAGTATTTT

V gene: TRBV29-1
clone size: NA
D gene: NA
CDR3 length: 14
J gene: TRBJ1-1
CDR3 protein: CSVYSPSWNTEAFF
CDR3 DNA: TGCAGCGTTTATTCCCCCTCGTGGAACACTGAAGCTTTCTTT

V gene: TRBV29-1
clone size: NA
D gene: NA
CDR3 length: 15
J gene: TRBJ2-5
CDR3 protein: CSVVPSGGRSETQYF
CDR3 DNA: TGCAGCGTTGTCCCCTCTGGAGGCCGGAGTGAGACCCAGTACTTC

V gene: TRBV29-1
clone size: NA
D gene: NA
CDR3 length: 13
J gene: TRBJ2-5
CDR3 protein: CSVDWGTRETQYF
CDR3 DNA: TGCAGCGTTGATTGGGGGACCAGGGAGACCCAGTACTTC

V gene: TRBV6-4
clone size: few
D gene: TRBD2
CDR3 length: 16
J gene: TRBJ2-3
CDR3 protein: CASSEVGGTGTDTQYF
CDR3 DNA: TGTGCCAGCAGTGAAGTCGGGGGGACCGGGACAGATACGCAGTATTTT

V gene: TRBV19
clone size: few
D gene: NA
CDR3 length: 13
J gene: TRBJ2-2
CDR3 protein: CASIRLNTGELFF
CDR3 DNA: TGTGCCAGTATTCGCTTAAACACCGGGGAGCTGTTTTTT

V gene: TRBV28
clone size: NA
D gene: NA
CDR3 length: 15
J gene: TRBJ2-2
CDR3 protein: CASSKQRMNTGELFF
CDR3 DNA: TGTGCCAGCAGCAAACAACGGATGAACACCGGGGAGCTGTTTTTT

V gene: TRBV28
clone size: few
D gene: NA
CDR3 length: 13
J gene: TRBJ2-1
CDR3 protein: CATSWSSYNEQFF
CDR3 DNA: TGTGCCACCAGTTGGAGCTCCTACAATGAGCAGTTCTTC

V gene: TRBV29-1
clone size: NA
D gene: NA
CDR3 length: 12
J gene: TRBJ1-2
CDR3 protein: CSVDDSQGGYTF
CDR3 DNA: TGCAGCGTTGACGACAGCCAAGGGGGCTACACCTTC

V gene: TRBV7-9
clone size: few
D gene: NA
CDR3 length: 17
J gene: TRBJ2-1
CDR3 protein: CASSWSPTSREDNEQFF
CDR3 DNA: TGTGCCAGCAGCTGGAGCCCCACTAGTCGGGAAGACAATGAGCAGTTCTTC

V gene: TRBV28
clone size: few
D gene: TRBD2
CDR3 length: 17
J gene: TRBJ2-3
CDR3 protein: CASSLGASGRGTDTQYF
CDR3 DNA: TGTGCCAGCAGCCTAGGGGCTAGCGGGAGGGGGACAGATACGCAGTATTTT

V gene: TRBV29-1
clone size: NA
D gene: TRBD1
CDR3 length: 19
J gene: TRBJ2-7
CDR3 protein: CSVGYTGTGTRLGSYEQYF
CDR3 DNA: TGCAGCGTTGGATATACCGGGACAGGGACCCGGCTTGGGTCCTACGAGCAGTACTTC

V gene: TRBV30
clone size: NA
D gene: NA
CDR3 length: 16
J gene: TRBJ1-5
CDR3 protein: CAWIGFCRVGNQPQHF
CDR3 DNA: TGTGCCTGGATAGGGTTTTGCAGGGTCGGAAATCAGCCCCAGCATTTT

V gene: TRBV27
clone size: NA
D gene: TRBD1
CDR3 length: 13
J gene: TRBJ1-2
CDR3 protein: CASSRGQTYGYTF
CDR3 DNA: TGTGCCAGCAGCCGGGGACAGACCTATGGCTACACCTTC

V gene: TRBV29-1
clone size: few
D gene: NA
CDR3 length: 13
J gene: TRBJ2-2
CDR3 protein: CRSRALNTGELFF
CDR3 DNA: TGCAGGTCCCGGGCGTTAAACACCGGGGAGCTGTTTTTT

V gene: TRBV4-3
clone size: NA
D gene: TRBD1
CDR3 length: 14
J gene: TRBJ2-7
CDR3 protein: CASSPRDREYEQYF
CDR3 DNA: TGCGCCAGCAGCCCGCGGGACAGGGAATACGAGCAGTACTTC

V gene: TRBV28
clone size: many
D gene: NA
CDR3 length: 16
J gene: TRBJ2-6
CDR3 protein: CASSSLTETGANVLTF
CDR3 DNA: TGTGCCAGCAGTTCCCTGACAGAAACTGGGGCCAACGTCCTGACTTTC

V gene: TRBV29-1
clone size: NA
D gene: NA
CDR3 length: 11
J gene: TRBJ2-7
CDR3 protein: CSVEELKGQYF
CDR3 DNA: TGCAGCGTTGAAGAACTAAAGGGGCAGTACTTC

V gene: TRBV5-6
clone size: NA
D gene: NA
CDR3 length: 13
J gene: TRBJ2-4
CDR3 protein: CASSPDSENIQYF
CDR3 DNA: TGTGCCAGCAGCCCGGACAGTGAAAACATTCAGTACTTC

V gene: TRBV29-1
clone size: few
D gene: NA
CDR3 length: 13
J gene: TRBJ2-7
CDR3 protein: CSVGGGSSYEQYF
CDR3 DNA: TGCAGCGTTGGTGGGGGAAGCTCCTACGAGCAGTACTTC

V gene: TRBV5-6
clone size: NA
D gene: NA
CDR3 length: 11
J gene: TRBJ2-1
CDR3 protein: CASSLSNEQFF
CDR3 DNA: TGTGCCAGCAGCTTGAGCAATGAGCAGTTCTTC

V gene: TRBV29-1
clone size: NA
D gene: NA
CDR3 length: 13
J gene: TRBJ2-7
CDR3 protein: CSARIQTSYEQYF
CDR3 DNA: TGCAGCGCCCGAATTCAGACTTCCTACGAGCAGTACTTC

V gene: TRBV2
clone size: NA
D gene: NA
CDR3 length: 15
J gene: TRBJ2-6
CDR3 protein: CASSTDRPGANVLTF
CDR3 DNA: TGTGCCAGCAGTACAGACAGGCCTGGGGCCAACGTCCTGACTTTC

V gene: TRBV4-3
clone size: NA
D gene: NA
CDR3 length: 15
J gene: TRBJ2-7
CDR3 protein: CASTSGPGGTYEQYF
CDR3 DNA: TGCGCCAGCACCTCTGGACCGGGCGGAACCTACGAGCAGTACTTC

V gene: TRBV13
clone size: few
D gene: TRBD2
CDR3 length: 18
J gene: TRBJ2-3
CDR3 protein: CASSLATSGSYGTDTQYF
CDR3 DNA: TGTGCCAGCAGCTTGGCTACTAGCGGGAGTTACGGCACAGATACGCAGTATTTT